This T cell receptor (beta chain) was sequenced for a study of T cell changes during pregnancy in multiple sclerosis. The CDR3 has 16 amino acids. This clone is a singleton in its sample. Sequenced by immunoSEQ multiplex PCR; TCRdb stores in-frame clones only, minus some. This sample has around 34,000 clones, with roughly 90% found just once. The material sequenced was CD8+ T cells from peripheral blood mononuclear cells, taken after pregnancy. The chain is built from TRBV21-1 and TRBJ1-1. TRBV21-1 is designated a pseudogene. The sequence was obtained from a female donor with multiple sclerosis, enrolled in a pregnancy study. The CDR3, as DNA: TGTGCCAGCAGCCTCAATGAGGGGCTGGGAGGCACTGAAGCTTTCTTT. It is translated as CASSLNEGLGGTEAFF.